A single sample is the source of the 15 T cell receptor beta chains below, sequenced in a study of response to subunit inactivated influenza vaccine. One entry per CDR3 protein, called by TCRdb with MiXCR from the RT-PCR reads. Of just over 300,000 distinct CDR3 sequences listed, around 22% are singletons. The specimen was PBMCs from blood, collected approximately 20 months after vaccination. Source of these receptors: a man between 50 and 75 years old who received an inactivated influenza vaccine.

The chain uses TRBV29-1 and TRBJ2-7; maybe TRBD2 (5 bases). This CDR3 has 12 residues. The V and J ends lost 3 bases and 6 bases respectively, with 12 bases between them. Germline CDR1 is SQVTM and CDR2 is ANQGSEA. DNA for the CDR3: TGCAGCGTTGAGAGCGGCAGGTTCGAGCAGTACTTC. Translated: CSVESGRFEQYF.

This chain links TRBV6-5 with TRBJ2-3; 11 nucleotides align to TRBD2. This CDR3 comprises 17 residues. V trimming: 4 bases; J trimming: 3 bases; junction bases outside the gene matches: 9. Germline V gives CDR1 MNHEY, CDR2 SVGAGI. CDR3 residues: CASSSLLSSGRTDTQYF. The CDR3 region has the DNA TGTGCCAGCAGTTCCCTACTCTCTAGCGGGAGGACAGATACGCAGTATTTT.

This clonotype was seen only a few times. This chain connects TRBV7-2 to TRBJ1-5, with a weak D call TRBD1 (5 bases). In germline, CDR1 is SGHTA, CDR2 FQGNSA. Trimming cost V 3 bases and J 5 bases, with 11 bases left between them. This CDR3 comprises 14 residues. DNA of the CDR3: TGTGCCAGCAGCTTTTCCGACAGTTATCAGCCCCAGCATTTT. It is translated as CASSFSDSYQPQHF.

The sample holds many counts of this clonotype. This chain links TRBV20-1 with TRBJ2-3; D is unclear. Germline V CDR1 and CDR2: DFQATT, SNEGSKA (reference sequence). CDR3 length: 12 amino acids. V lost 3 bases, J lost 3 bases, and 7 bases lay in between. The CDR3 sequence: CSASAVTDTQYF. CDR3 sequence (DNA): TGCAGTGCTAGCGCCGTGACAGATACGCAGTATTTT.

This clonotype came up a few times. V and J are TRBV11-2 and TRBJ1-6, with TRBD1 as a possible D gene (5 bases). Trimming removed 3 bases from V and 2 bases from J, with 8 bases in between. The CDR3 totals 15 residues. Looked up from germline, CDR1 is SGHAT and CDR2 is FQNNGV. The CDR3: CASSFEQAYNSPLHF. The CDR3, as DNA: TGTGCCAGCAGCTTTGAACAGGCCTATAATTCACCCCTCCACTTT.

The CDR3 is CASSLDRVNEKLFF. The CDR3 DNA reads TGTGCCAGCAGCCTGGACAGGGTTAATGAAAAACTGTTTTTT. The rearrangement links TRBV7-2 to TRBJ1-4; 8 bases match TRBD1. J was trimmed by 4 bases and V by 5 bases; bases with no gene match: 3. The CDR3 runs 14 residues. The germline V gene has CDR1 SGHTA and CDR2 FQGNSA.

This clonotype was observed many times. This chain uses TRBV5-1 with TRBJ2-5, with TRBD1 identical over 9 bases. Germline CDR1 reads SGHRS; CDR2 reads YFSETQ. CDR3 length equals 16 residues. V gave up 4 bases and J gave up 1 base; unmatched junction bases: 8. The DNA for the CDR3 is TGCGCCAGCAGCATCGGACAGGGGCTTCGCCAAGAGACCCAGTACTTC. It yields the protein CASSIGQGLRQETQYF.

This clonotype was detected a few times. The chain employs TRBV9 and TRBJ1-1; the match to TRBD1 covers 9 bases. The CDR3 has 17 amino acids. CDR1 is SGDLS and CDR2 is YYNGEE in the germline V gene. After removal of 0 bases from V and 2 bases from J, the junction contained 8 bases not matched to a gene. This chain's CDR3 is CASSVEGTGSFNTEAFF. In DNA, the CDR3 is TGTGCCAGCAGCGTAGAAGGGACAGGGTCTTTTAACACTGAAGCTTTCTTT.

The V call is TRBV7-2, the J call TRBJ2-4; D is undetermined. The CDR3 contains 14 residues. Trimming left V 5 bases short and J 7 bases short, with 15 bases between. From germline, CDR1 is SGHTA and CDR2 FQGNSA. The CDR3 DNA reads TGTGCCAGCAGCCCCAACATAGTAGGGAACATTCAGTACTTC. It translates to CASSPNIVGNIQYF.

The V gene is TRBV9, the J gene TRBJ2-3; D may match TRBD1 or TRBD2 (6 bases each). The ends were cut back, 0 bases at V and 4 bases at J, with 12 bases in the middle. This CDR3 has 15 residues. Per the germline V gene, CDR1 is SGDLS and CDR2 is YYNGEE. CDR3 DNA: TGTGCCAGCAGCGTAGACGGGGGCCCTTCAGATACGCAGTATTTT. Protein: CASSVDGGPSDTQYF.

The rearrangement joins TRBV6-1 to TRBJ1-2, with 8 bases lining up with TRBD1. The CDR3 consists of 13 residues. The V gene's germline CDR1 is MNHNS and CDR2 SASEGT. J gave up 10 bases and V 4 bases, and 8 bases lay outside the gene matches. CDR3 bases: TGTGCCAGCAGTGGACAGGGGTACTTTCTCTACACCTTC. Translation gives CASSGQGYFLYTF.

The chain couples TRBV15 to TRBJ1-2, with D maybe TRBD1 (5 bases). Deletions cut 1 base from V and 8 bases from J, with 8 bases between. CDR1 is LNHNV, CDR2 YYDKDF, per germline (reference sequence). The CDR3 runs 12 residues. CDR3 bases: TGTGCCACCAGCAGAGTAGACAGCGGCTACACCTTC. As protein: CATSRVDSGYTF.

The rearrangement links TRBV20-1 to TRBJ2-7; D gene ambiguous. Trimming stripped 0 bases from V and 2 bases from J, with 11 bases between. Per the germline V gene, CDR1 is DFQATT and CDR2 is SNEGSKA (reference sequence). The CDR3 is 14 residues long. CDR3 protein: CSARDLFQAYEQYF. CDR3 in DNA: TGCAGTGCTAGAGATCTCTTCCAGGCCTACGAGCAGTACTTC.

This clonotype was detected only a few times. As DNA, the CDR3 is TGTGCCAGCAGTGGGGCCGGGACGGGAACCAACTATGGCTACACCTTC. It encodes CASSGAGTGTNYGYTF. The chain carries TRBV28 and TRBJ1-2; perhaps TRBD1 as D (5 bases). Germline V lookup: CDR1 MDHEN, CDR2 SYDVKM. CDR3 length: 16 amino acids. V lost 5 bases and J lost 2, with 18 bases in between.

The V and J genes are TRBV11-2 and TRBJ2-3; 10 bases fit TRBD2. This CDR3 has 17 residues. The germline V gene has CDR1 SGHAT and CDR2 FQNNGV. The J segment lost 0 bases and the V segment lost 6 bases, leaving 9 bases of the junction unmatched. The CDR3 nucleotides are TGTGCCAGCAGTTTGCGGATAGCGGGGGGTAGCACAGATACGCAGTATTTT. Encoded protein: CASSLRIAGGSTDTQYF.